This T cell receptor (beta chain) came from a study of CD8+ T cells in alopecia areata. Study-wide points: Many expanded lesional clones remained in scalp and blood on tofacitinib. Compared with normal scalp, lesional scalp had higher clonality and more expanded CD8+ clones. Shared TCR sequences were less clear between patients than in mice, possibly partly from HLA diversity.

The CDR3 is made up of 13 amino acids. In germline, CDR1 is KGHSH, CDR2 LQKENI. Trimming took 6 bases from V and 3 from J; bases not matched to a gene: 3. Treatment indicated: oral pan-JAK inhibitor, 5-10 mg twice daily. Extracted RNA was reverse transcribed, and the resulting cDNA served as sequencing template. TCRdb's copy holds only in-frame clones and misses some; the assay was immunoSEQ multiplex PCR. The sample lists approximately 150,000 clones, around 58% occurring once. This clone appeared a few times. No antigen is known for it. This sequence originates from a human donor with alopecia areata. Sequencing used CD4+ T cells sorted from blood, obtained around week 55, from a patient treated with tofacitinib. The rearrangement links TRBV18 to TRBJ1-2; 8 nucleotides agree with TRBD1. The CDR3 region has the DNA TGTGCCAGCTCTCAGGACAGGGACTATGGCTACACCTTC. It is translated as CASSQDRDYGYTF.